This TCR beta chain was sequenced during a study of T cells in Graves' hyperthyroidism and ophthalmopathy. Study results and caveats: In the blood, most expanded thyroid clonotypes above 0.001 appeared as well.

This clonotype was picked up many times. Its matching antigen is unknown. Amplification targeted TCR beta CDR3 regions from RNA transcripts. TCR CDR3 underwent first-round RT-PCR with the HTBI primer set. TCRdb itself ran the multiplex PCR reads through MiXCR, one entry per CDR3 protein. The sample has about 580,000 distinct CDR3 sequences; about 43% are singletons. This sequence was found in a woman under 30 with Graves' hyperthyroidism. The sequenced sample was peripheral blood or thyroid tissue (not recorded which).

The CDR3 nucleotides read TGTGCCAGCAGCCCCGGCCAGTCCTACGAGCAGTACTTC. Residues: CASSPGQSYEQYF. The genes are TRBV18 and TRBJ2-7, with unresolved D. CDR3 length: 13 residues. Trimming took 8 bases from V and 1 from J, leaving 12 bases between them. Per the germline V gene, CDR1 is KGHSH and CDR2 is LQKENI.